The T cell receptor (beta chain) described here comes from a study of blood T cell repertoires in COVID-19. Background on the study: The United States, Italy and Spain supplied acute and convalescent COVID-19 samples. T cells, B-cell-depleted T cells, or PBMCs provided the cDNA or gDNA that served as material.

Seattle enrolled patients during active infection and tracked them longitudinally. In the authors' workflow: Amplified reference gene primers provided the basis for estimating nucleated cell counts. Method: immunoSEQ multiplex PCR; TCRdb's copy keeps in-frame clones and lacks some. The V and J calls and clone size come from that table; D and trimming were worked out from the DNA. The table shows roughly 68,000 clones, with around 90% occurring only once. Germline V gene data show CDR1 as MGHRA and CDR2 as YSYEKL. The CDR3 sequence is 15 residues long. Losses at the gene ends were 4 bases for V and 5 bases for J; bases not matched to a gene: 10.

The clonotype originates from a woman aged 55 to 70 with COVID-19, enrolled during active disease. The specimen was peripheral blood. This chain joins TRBV4-1 and TRBJ2-7; TRBD2 matches at 8 bases. The CDR3 DNA reads TGCGCCAGCAGCCCCAAAGCGCGGGGGGAGAACGAGCAGTACTTC. Protein sequence: CASSPKARGENEQYF.